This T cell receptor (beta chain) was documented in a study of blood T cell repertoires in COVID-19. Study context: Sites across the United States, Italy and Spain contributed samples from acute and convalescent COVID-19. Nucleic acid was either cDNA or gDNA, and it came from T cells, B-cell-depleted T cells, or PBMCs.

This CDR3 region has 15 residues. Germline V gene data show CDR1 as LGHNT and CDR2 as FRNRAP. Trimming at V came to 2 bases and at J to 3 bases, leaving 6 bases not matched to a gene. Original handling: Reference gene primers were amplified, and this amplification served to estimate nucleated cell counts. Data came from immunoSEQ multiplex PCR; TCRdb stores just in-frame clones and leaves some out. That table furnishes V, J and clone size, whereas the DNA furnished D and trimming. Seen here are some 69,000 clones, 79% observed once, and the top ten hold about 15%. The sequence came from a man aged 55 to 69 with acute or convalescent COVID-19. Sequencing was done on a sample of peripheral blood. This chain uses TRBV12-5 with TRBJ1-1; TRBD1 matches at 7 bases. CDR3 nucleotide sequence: TGTGCTAGTGGTTTGCCAAACAGGGGTGACACTGAAGCTTTCTTT. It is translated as CASGLPNRGDTEAFF.